The rows below give T cell receptor beta chains drawn from one sample of a study of blood T cell repertoires in COVID-19. Profiled with immunoSEQ multiplex PCR; TCRdb holds only in-frame clones, not every one. There are under 65,000 clones in the sample; about nine tenths occur only once, and around 9.1% lies in the top ten. The sequenced sample consisted of peripheral blood. All receptors derive from a woman of 80 years or more with active COVID-19. CDR3s include the opening cysteine and the closing phenylalanine or tryptophan. Fields, in order: clone size, J gene, V gene, D gene, CDR3 protein, CDR3 DNA. A D gene is named only where the DNA matches it firmly. Clone size is not always given. Where it is, it says once, few, many or a class for expanded clones.

few,TRBJ2-3,TRBV3-1/TRBV3-2,TRBD2,CASSQGSGPTDTQYF,TGTGCCAGCAGCCAAGGTAGCGGGCCCACAGATACGCAGTATTTT
-,TRBJ1-6,TRBV2,-,CASRRDRNIDVYNSPLHF,TGTGCCAGCAGAAGAGACAGGAATATAGACGTCTATAATTCACCCCTCCACTTT
-,TRBJ2-2,TRBV6-5,TRBD2,CASTRGLVNTGELFF,TGTGCCAGCACTAGGGGACTAGTAAACACCGGGGAGCTGTTTTTT
few,TRBJ1-2,TRBV27,-,CASTPNLDSYNYGYTF,TGTGCCAGCACCCCCAACCTGGACAGTTATAACTATGGCTACACCTTC
-,TRBJ1-4,TRBV28,TRBD1,CASSTDRGHEKLFF,TGTGCCAGCAGTACTGACAGGGGGCATGAAAAACTGTTTTTT
-,TRBJ1-2,TRBV5-1,TRBD1,CASSLDRGGYGYTF,TGCGCCAGCAGCTTGGACAGGGGAGGCTATGGCTACACCTTC
once,TRBJ1-5,TRBV19,-,CASSIDSLSNQPQHF,TGTGCCAGTAGTATAGATAGCCTTAGCAATCAGCCCCAGCATTTT
-,TRBJ2-3,TRBV7-9,-,CASSLGSGLGTQYF,TGTGCCAGCAGCTTAGGATCGGGTCTCGGTACGCAGTATTTT
-,TRBJ1-6,TRBV27,-,CASSLEGDSPLHF,TGTGCCAGCAGTTTAGAGGGGGATTCACCCCTCCACTTT
medium-sized,TRBJ2-7,TRBV12-3/TRBV12-4,TRBD1,CASRAPGGEQYF,TGTGCCAGCAGGGCCCCAGGGGGCGAGCAGTACTTC
-,TRBJ1-4,TRBV28,TRBD1,CASSTTGGSYREKLFF,TGTGCCAGCAGCACTACAGGGGGGAGCTACAGGGAAAAACTGTTTTTT
-,TRBJ2-5,TRBV5-4,TRBD2,CASSLGLAGGPQETQYF,TGTGCCAGCAGCTTGGGACTAGCGGGGGGGCCCCAAGAGACCCAGTACTTC
-,TRBJ2-1,TRBV19,TRBD2,CASSSGGEYNEQFF,TGTGCCAGTAGTAGCGGGGGAGAATACAATGAGCAGTTCTTC
-,TRBJ2-1,TRBV9,TRBD2,CASSPAVLAGLNEQFF,TGTGCCAGCAGCCCCGCGGTACTAGCGGGCCTCAATGAGCAGTTCTTC
-,TRBJ1-2,TRBV10-3,TRBD1,CAISERGQGKEDYGYTF,TGTGCCATCAGTGAAAGGGGACAGGGGAAGGAGGACTATGGCTACACCTTC